This TCR beta chain was documented in a study of response to subunit inactivated influenza vaccine. General study results and limits: Each seasonal flu vaccination may recruit only limited new T cells, authors suggested.

MiXCR, run by TCRdb on the RT-PCR reads, gives a single entry per CDR3 protein. This table holds around 520,000 distinct CDR3 sequences, around 11% found once. The CDR3 covers 14 residues. V trimming: 5 bases; J trimming: 4 bases; junction bases outside the gene matches: 3. This clonotype was seen ten or more times. Its antigen remains unidentified. Sample: PBMCs from blood, taken on the day of vaccination. This chain uses TRBV12-3 or TRBV12-4 with TRBJ2-4; 9 bases are shared with TRBD1. The sequence was obtained from a man over 45 who received an inactivated influenza vaccine. CDR3 sequence reads: CASSPGTGKNIQYF. The CDR3 nucleotides read TGTGCCAGCAGTCCGGGGACAGGGAAAAACATTCAGTACTTC.